Below are 16 T cell receptor beta chains sequenced from a single sample in a study of blood T cell repertoires in COVID-19. Produced via immunoSEQ multiplex PCR; TCRdb's table is partial and in-frame only. The sample has approximately 270,000 clones, more than 70% seen once. Material for sequencing was peripheral blood. The receptors here all came from a woman under 40 with COVID-19, enrolled during active disease.

The chain is built from TRBV11-2 and TRBJ1-1; TRBD1 is a possible D gene (6 bases). This CDR3 contains 15 residues. Germline CDR1 reads SGHAT; CDR2 reads FQNNGV. V lost 5 bases and J 0 bases, leaving 13 bases between the germline ends. The CDR3 here is CASSQGAGVNTEAFF. CDR3 sequence (DNA): TGTGCCAGCAGCCAAGGGGCAGGGGTGAACACTGAAGCTTTCTTT.

The chain's CDR3 is CASSPSLSNSETQYF. CDR3 bases: TGTGCCAGCAGCCCGAGTTTGTCTAATTCGGAGACCCAGTACTTC. J is TRBJ2-5 and V is TRBV5-6; D is uncertain. The length of the CDR3 is 15 residues. The V end lost 4 bases, the J end lost 5 bases, and 18 bases lay between the germline ends. Germline V lookup: CDR1 SGHDT, CDR2 YYEEEE.

V and J are TRBV5-4 and TRBJ2-5; D is undetermined. Germline lookup yields CDR1 SGHNT and CDR2 YYREEE (reference sequence). Between the trimmed V and J ends, which lost 0 bases and 7 bases, there was a span of 13 bases. The length of the CDR3 is 14 residues. The CDR3 reads CASSLVPLSGTQYF. CDR3 bases: TGTGCCAGCAGCTTGGTCCCTCTCTCGGGGACCCAGTACTTC.

This sequence joins TRBV7-2 and TRBJ2-3; 15 positions agree with TRBD2. The J segment lost 4 bases and the V segment lost 5 bases, leaving 4 bases of the junction unmatched. Germline CDR1 reads SGHTA; CDR2 reads FQGNSA. CDR3 size: 16 residues. The CDR3 DNA reads TGTGCCAGCAGCCTCGGACTAGCGGGGGGGCCAGATACGCAGTATTTT. Its translation is CASSLGLAGGPDTQYF.

The chain links TRBV19 to TRBJ1-5, with D maybe TRBD1 (6 bases). CDR1 is LNHDA and CDR2 is SQIVND in the germline V gene (reference sequence). V was shortened by 9 bases and J by 6 bases, with 12 bases between the two germline ends. The CDR3 contains 12 residues. Here the CDR3 DNA reads TGTGCCAGCGGGCGACAGGCTCAGCCCCAGCATTTT. Translated: CASGRQAQPQHF.

The chain combines TRBV27 with TRBJ2-2, with D perhaps TRBD1 (6 bases). The CDR3 length is 14 residues. Trimming removed 6 bases at V and 1 base at J, with 9 bases between. Germline-derived CDR1 and CDR2 are MNHEY and SMNVEV (reference sequence). The DNA for the CDR3 is TGTGCCAGCAGAAGACAGGTGAACACCGGGGAGCTGTTTTTT. This sequence encodes CASRRQVNTGELFF.

The CDR3 DNA reads as TGTGCCAGCAGCGTAGGTGGGGCTGAAGAAAAACTGTTTTTT. It codes for CASSVGGAEEKLFF. The chain combines TRBV9 with TRBJ1-4; maybe TRBD1 (5 bases). V was pared by 0 bases and J by 8 bases, with 11 bases between. Germline V CDR1 and CDR2: SGDLS, YYNGEE. CDR3 length: 14 residues.

CDR3 bases: TGTGCCAGTACTCAAGGCAGGGAAGGCTACACCTTC. Its translation: CASTQGREGYTF. The chain recombines TRBV19 with TRBJ1-2; possible D gene TRBD1, 5 bases. Looked up from germline, CDR1 is LNHDA and CDR2 is SQIVND (reference sequence). V was pared by 7 bases and J by 8 bases, with 14 bases between. CDR3 length: 12 amino acids.

This clone was detected a few times. The rearrangement uses TRBV4-2 and TRBJ1-1; 9 nucleotides agree with TRBD1. Germline loops: CDR1 LGHNA, CDR2 YNFKEQ. After removal of 4 bases from V and 4 bases from J, the junction contained 7 bases not matched to a gene. The CDR3 has 15 amino acids. CDR3 sequence reads: CASSRGQGTGTEAFF. The CDR3 DNA sequence: TGTGCCAGCAGCCGTGGACAGGGGACGGGCACTGAAGCTTTCTTT.

J is TRBJ2-7 and V is TRBV4-1, with D perhaps TRBD1 (5 bases). V was pared by 1 base and J by 2 bases, with 18 bases between. This CDR3 spans 17 amino acids. The germline CDR1 and CDR2 sequences are MGHRA and YSYEKL. DNA for the CDR3: TGCGCCAGCAGCCAAGGGCGAAGATGGCAGGGAACCTACGAGCAGTACTTC. It yields the protein CASSQGRRWQGTYEQYF.

There are a few counts of this clone. The chain recombines TRBV3-1 (or the pseudogene TRBV3-2) with TRBJ1-3; D gene unclear. The CDR3 totals 14 residues. V was shortened by 0 bases and J by 5 bases, with 8 bases between the two germline ends. Looked up from germline, CDR1 is LGHDT and CDR2 is YNNKEL (reference sequence). In DNA, the CDR3 is TGTGCCAGCAGCCAAGACCAGGCGAGAAACACCATATATTTT. Its translation: CASSQDQARNTIYF.

This clone was seen a single time. The J gene is TRBJ2-7, the V gene TRBV2, with 11 bases fitting TRBD2. This CDR3 spans 17 amino acids. Germline V gene data show CDR1 as SNHLY and CDR2 as FYNNEI. The V gene end was trimmed by 6 bases and the J gene end by 0 bases; junction bases not matched to a gene: 10. The CDR3 coding sequence is TGTGCCAGCAGAGCAGGCTTAGCGGGGGGGGACTCCTACGAGCAGTACTTC. Amino acids: CASRAGLAGGDSYEQYF.

The gene calls are TRBV15 and TRBJ1-1, with D maybe TRBD1 (5 bases). The CDR3 sequence is 14 residues long. CDR1 and CDR2 from the germline V gene are LNHNV and YYDKDF (reference sequence). V was cut by 0 bases and J by 11 bases, with 16 bases left in between. Here the CDR3 reads CATSRDSMGRGAFF. In DNA, the CDR3 is TGTGCCACCAGCAGAGATTCAATGGGGAGGGGCGCTTTCTTT.

This CDR3 reads CASSMTSGATTDTQYF. DNA for the CDR3: TGTGCCAGTAGTATGACTAGCGGGGCCACCACAGATACGCAGTATTTT. This chain joins TRBV19 and TRBJ2-3, with 11 bases identical to TRBD2. This CDR3 has 16 residues. Per germline, CDR1 LNHDA and CDR2 SQIVND (reference sequence). J gave up 2 bases and V 3 bases, and 4 bases lay outside the gene matches.

The chain has TRBV7-8 and TRBJ2-2; 7 positions match TRBD1. V shed 7 bases and J 4 bases; nucleotides not matched to a gene: 12. The CDR3 contains 16 residues. Germline lookup yields CDR1 SGHVS and CDR2 FQNEAQ. The CDR3 nucleotides read TGTGCCAGCACCCCCTCGACAGGGACGGGCACCGGGGAGCTGTTTTTT. This translates into CASTPSTGTGTGELFF. Variable domain in full (rest from reference TRBV7-8 and TRBJ2-2): GAGVSQSPRYKVAKRGQDVALRCDPISGHVSLFWYQQALGQGPEFLTYFQNEAQLDKSGLPSDRFFAERPEGSVSTLKIQRTQQEDSAVYLCASTPSTGTGTGELFFGEGSRLTVL.

The chain has TRBV28 and TRBJ1-2; possibly TRBD1 for D (5 bases). V was pared by 2 bases and J by 3 bases, with 16 bases between. Germline loops: CDR1 MDHEN, CDR2 SYDVKM. This CDR3 is 16 amino acids long. CDR3 nucleotides: TGTGCCAGCAGTTTAGAAACGACCCGGGGGGACTATGGCTACACCTTC. Its translation is CASSLETTRGDYGYTF.